The rows below give T cell receptor beta chains drawn from one sample of a study of cytomegalovirus exposure and HLA in healthy donors. Produced via immunoSEQ multiplex PCR; TCRdb's table is partial and in-frame only. The data hold around 100,000 clones, with 84% observed a single time. The sample comprised PBMCs. The receptors were gathered from a woman under 30 in good health and CMV-seropositive. Both conserved end residues are part of each CDR3. The D gene is left open where the match is weak. Rows give clone size only sometimes, using once, few, many, or a class for an expanded clone.

. 14 TRBJ2-7 TRBV30 few TGTGCCTGGAGTGTATTCAGTTCATCCTACGAGCAGTACTTC CAWSVFSSSYEQYF
. 14 TRBJ1-4 TRBV9 . TGTGCCAGCAGCCCAGGGGAAACTAATGAAAAACTGTTTTTT CASSPGETNEKLFF
TRBD1 16 TRBJ1-6 TRBV4-1 . TGCGCCAGCAGCCAAGTTCTTGGACAGGTCATTTCACCCCTCCACTTT CASSQVLGQVISPLHF
TRBD2 14 TRBJ2-1 TRBV5-1 . TGCGCCAGCAGTACGGCGGGAGGTTACAATGAGCAGTTCTTC CASSTAGGYNEQFF
. 15 TRBJ1-1 TRBV7-9 . TGTTCCAGCAGCTTAGACGTAGGGGTGAACACTGAAGCTTTCTTT CSSSLDVGVNTEAFF
. 15 TRBJ2-5 TRBV18 . TGTGCCAGCTCACCCGAAGCGGGTCTGAGAGGGACCCAGTACTTC CASSPEAGLRGTQYF
TRBD2 18 TRBJ2-2 TRBV6-1 . TGTGCCAGCAGTGAGCCAAGGGGGACTAGACTAAACACCGGGGAGCTGTTTTTT CASSEPRGTRLNTGELFF
. 13 TRBJ2-1 TRBV15 few TGTGCCACCAGACAGACGAGTATCGATGAGCAGTTCTTC CATRQTSIDEQFF
TRBD1 16 TRBJ2-4 TRBV7-8 . TGTGCCAGCAGCTTATCTTCTTGGACAGGGGGCGACATTCAGTACTTC CASSLSSWTGGDIQYF
TRBD1 16 TRBJ1-1 TRBV18 . TGTGCCAGCTCACCGAGGACAGGGGGATTGAACACTGAAGCTTTCTTT CASSPRTGGLNTEAFF
TRBD2 15 TRBJ2-2 TRBV5-1 . TGCGCCAGCAGCTCTAGCGGGAGCCGGACCGGGGAGCTGTTTTTT CASSSSGSRTGELFF
. 16 TRBJ2-7 TRBV5-1 . TGCGCCAGCAGCTTCGGCGGAGAGGGTGGGTACTACGAGCAGTACTTC CASSFGGEGGYYEQYF
TRBD1 17 TRBJ1-2 TRBV27 . TGTGCCAGCAGCACAATAACCTCCGGGACAGGGCGGCATGGCTACACCTTC CASSTITSGTGRHGYTF
. 16 TRBJ2-5 TRBV5-1 once TGCGCCAGCGGGGAGGTGGAGGCGGGGGCCCAAGAGACCCAGTACTTC CASGEVEAGAQETQYF
. 14 TRBJ1-4 TRBV7-6 . TGTGCCAGCAGCCCGAGAGCAATTAATGAAAAACTGTTTTTT CASSPRAINEKLFF
. 12 TRBJ1-2 TRBV19 . TGTGCCAGTCACCAGGGAATTTCCGGCTACACCTTC CASHQGISGYTF
TRBD2 16 TRBJ2-1 TRBV2 . TGTGCCAGCACTCTACTAGCGGGAGGGCGTAACAATGAGCAGTTCTTC CASTLLAGGRNNEQFF
. 14 TRBJ1-2 TRBV4-1 . TGCGCCAGCAGCCAAGACCGAGCTAACTATGGCTACACCTTC CASSQDRANYGYTF
TRBD1 15 TRBJ2-7 TRBV7-6 . TGTGCCAGCAGCCCAGGGACAGGGGGAGGCTACGAGCAGTACTTC CASSPGTGGGYEQYF
. 15 TRBJ2-1 TRBV27 . TGTGCCAGCAGCTCCAACGGGGGTCTGTACAATGAGCAGTTCTTC CASSSNGGLYNEQFF
. 13 TRBJ2-5 TRBV5-8 . TGTGCCTCCTTAGGGGCTTACCAAGAGACCCAGTACTTC CASLGAYQETQYF
TRBD1 14 TRBJ2-1 TRBV19 . TGTGCCAGTGAGGGACAGGGTTTCTACAATGAGCAGTTCTTC CASEGQGFYNEQFF
TRBD2 16 TRBJ2-3 TRBV7-9 . TGTGCCAGCAGCTCTACTAGCGGGGGCCGCACAGATACGCAGTATTTT CASSSTSGGRTDTQYF
. 17 TRBJ1-5 TRBV19 . TGTGCCAGTAGTACCCGACCCTCAGGGGCCGGCAATCAGCCCCAGCATTTT CASSTRPSGAGNQPQHF
TRBD2 15 TRBJ2-5 TRBV5-4 . TGTGCCAGCAGCCCCTCGTCGGGGGGTCAAGAGACCCAGTACTTC CASSPSSGGQETQYF
TRBD1 13 TRBJ1-4 TRBV6-5 . TGTGCCAGCCGCCCAGGGACAGCTGAAAAACTGTTTTTT CASRPGTAEKLFF
. 13 TRBJ1-6 TRBV10-3 few TGTGCCATCAAGGGGACATCCCATTCACCCCTCCACTTT CAIKGTSHSPLHF
. 17 TRBJ1-3 TRBV14 . TGTGCCAGCAGCCAAGATCCATGGGGGCGGCTCCGAAACACCATATATTTT CASSQDPWGRLRNTIYF
. 16 TRBJ1-4 TRBV6-1 few TGTGCCAGCAGTGAAGTGAAGGGTAGGGGAAATGAAAAACTGTTTTTT CASSEVKGRGNEKLFF
TRBD1 18 TRBJ2-7 TRBV4-1 . TGCGCCAGCAGCCCTCTGGGGACAGGGGCCTTGACCTCCTACGAGCAGTACTTC CASSPLGTGALTSYEQYF
TRBD2 18 TRBJ2-2 TRBV7-8 once TGTGCCAGCAGCAAAGAGGCGGCGGGGGGCAAAAACACCGGGGAGCTGTTTTTT CASSKEAAGGKNTGELFF
. 16 TRBJ2-1 TRBV28 . TGTGCCAGCAGAGATAGAAAGTCTAGCTCCTACAATGAGCAGTTCTTC CASRDRKSSSYNEQFF
. 12 TRBJ2-3 TRBV2 . TGTGCCAGCACCCCAGACACAGATACGCAGTATTTT CASTPDTDTQYF
TRBD2 18 TRBJ2-1 TRBV5-1 . TGCGCCAGCAGCTTCAACGGACTAGCGGGAGCTCGTAGCAATGAGCAGTTCTTC CASSFNGLAGARSNEQFF
TRBD2 19 TRBJ2-3 TRBV27 . TGTGCCAGCAGTTTGGAGTGGATGGCGGGAGGGCCGGGAGCAGATACGCAGTATTTT CASSLEWMAGGPGADTQYF
TRBD2 17 TRBJ2-3 TRBV14 . TGTGCCAGCAGCCAACACCGGACTAGCGGGAGCGCAGATACGCAGTATTTT CASSQHRTSGSADTQYF
. 16 TRBJ2-6 TRBV10-3 . TGTGCCATCAAGCCGACTAGTCTCCCTGGGGCCAACGTCCTGACTTTC CAIKPTSLPGANVLTF
. 14 TRBJ2-7 TRBV6-5 . TGTGCCAGCAGCGGGACTCCGAGCTCCTACGAGCAGTACTTC CASSGTPSSYEQYF
TRBD1 16 TRBJ1-2 TRBV4-1 once TGCGCCAGCAGCCAAGATGAGGACAGGTGGGGCTATGGCTACACCTTC CASSQDEDRWGYGYTF
. 15 TRBJ1-1 TRBV6-5 . TGTGCCAGCAGCCCTTACAGATTAGGGAACACTGAAGCTTTCTTT CASSPYRLGNTEAFF
TRBD2 13 TRBJ2-1 TRBV7-3 . TGTGCCAGCAGCATACTAGCGGGCAATGAGCAGTTCTTC CASSILAGNEQFF
TRBD2 15 TRBJ2-7 TRBV4-1 . TGCGCCAGCAGCCAGACTAGCGACCCTTCCTACGAGCAGTACTTC CASSQTSDPSYEQYF
. 13 TRBJ2-2 TRBV15 . TGTGCCACCAGCACCCGGGTATCCGGGGAGCTGTTTTTT CATSTRVSGELFF
. 14 TRBJ1-5 TRBV7-8 . TGTGCCAGCAGCCTCAGACAGGGCAATCAGCCCCAGCATTTT CASSLRQGNQPQHF
. 14 TRBJ1-5 TRBV21-1 once TGTGCCAGCAGAGGGCCAGGGGGCTATCAGCCCCAGCATTTT CASRGPGGYQPQHF
. 12 TRBJ2-7 TRBV7-9 . TGTTCCAGCAGTGCCACACCCTACGAGCAGTACTTC CSSSATPYEQYF